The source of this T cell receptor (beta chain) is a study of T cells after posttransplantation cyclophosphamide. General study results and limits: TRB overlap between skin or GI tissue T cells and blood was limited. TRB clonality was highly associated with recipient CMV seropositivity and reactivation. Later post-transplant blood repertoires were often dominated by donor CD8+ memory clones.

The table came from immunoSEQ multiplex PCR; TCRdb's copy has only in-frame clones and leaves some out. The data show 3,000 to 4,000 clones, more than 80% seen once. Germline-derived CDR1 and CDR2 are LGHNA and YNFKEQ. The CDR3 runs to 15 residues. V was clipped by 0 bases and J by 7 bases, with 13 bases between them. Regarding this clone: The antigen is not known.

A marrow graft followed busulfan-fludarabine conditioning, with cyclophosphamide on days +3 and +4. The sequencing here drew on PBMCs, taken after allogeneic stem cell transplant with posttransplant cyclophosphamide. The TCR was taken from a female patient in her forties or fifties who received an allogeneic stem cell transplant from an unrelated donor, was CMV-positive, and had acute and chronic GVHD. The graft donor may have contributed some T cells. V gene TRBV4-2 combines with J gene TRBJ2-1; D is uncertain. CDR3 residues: CASSQDLETPNEQFF. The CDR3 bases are TGTGCCAGCAGCCAAGATCTTGAGACTCCGAATGAGCAGTTCTTC.